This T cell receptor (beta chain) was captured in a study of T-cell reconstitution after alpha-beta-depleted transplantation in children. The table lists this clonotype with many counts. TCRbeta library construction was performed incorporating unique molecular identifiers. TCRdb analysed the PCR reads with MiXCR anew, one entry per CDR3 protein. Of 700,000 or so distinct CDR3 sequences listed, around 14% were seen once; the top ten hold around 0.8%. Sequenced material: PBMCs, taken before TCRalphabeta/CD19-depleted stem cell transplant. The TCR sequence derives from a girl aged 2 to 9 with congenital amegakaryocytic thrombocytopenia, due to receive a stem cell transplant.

In nucleotides, the CDR3 is TGTGCCAGCAGTGAAAGTGGTAGCGGGAGGGCTACTACCGGGGAGCTGTTTTTT. Its protein is CASSESGSGRATTGELFF. This sequence joins TRBV2 and TRBJ2-2; 11 positions agree with TRBD2. V was clipped by 2 bases and J by 5 bases; unmatched bases: 10. The CDR3 totals 18 residues. Germline V gene sequence: CDR1 SNHLY, CDR2 FYNNEI.